The 28 T cell receptor beta chains below come from one sample, sequenced in a study of metastatic and nonmetastatic thyroid tumors. No patient had received any treatment before thyroid surgery. From the PCR reads, TCRdb re-called clones with MiXCR. The sample carries about 48,000 clones, approximately 20% recorded once. Sample: blood. These receptors were obtained from a male donor with papillary thyroid cancer or a benign thyroid nodule (not recorded which). Some clones in this sample may be carry-over from other donors' samples.

The chain uses TRBV7-2 and TRBJ2-7, with 13 bases aligning to TRBD2. CDR1 and CDR2 from the germline V gene are SGHTA and FQGNSA. The CDR3 contains 17 residues. Unmatched junction bases numbered 8, after V lost 0 bases and J lost 6 bases. CDR3 sequence: CASSLAYRTSGGREQYF. The CDR3 region has the DNA TGTGCCAGCAGCTTAGCCTACCGGACTAGCGGGGGCCGCGAGCAGTACTTC.

This clone occurred many times. The chain employs TRBV4-2 and TRBJ2-7; 9 bases map to TRBD1. This CDR3 comprises 17 residues. The V segment lost 0 bases and the J segment 0 bases; nucleotides outside the gene matches: 6. Germline V gives CDR1 LGHNA, CDR2 YNFKEQ. The CDR3 here is CASSQEVGTGSSYEQYF. The CDR3 DNA sequence: TGTGCCAGCAGCCAAGAGGTGGGGACAGGGAGCTCCTACGAGCAGTACTTC.

This clone was counted between two and nine times. Being one base from a much bigger clone, this may be a read error. The same CDR3 arises from other DNA sequences in this sample as well. This chain joins TRBV28 and TRBJ2-6; D may be TRBD2 (6 bases). Trimming pared 4 bases from V and 1 base from J, leaving 14 bases between. CDR3 size: 17 residues. Germline lookup yields CDR1 MDHEN and CDR2 SYDVKM. The CDR3 protein is CASSSGERRSGANVLTF. The CDR3 bases are TGTGCCAGCAGTTCGGGGGAGCGGCGATCTGGGGCCAACGTCCTGACTTTC.

This clone was recorded many times. One end of the junction does not line up with germline, which may come from a read error. The J gene is TRBJ1-2, the V gene TRBV30; TRBD1 matches at 7 bases. Germline V gene lookup returns CDR1 GTSNPN and CDR2 SVGIG (reference sequence). This CDR3 has 12 amino acids. The CDR3 DNA sequence: TGTGCCTGGAGTCCCCAGACAGGGTACGTTTTCTTC. It yields the protein CAWSPQTGYVFF.

This clone was seen many times. The rearrangement links TRBV24-1 to TRBJ1-4; maybe TRBD1 (5 bases). Germline lookup yields CDR1 KGHDR and CDR2 SFDVKD. CDR3 length: 14 residues. Trimming stripped 3 bases from V and 5 bases from J, with 9 bases between. Written as DNA, the CDR3 is TGTGCCACCAGTGATGGGGCGGTGAATGAAAAACTGTTTTTT. Translation gives CATSDGAVNEKLFF.

The J gene is TRBJ2-2, the V gene TRBV3-1; no clear D. The CDR3 sequence is 13 residues long. Trimming stripped 8 bases from V and 3 bases from J, with 10 bases between. In germline, CDR1 is LGHDT, CDR2 YNNKEL (reference sequence). The CDR3: CASGGQYTGELFF. DNA of the CDR3: TGTGCCAGCGGTGGCCAATACACCGGGGAGCTGTTTTTT.

Only a few counts were recorded for this clone. The chain carries TRBV20-1 and TRBJ1-1, with D possibly TRBD1 on 5 matching bases. This CDR3 region has 14 residues. The germline gives CDR1 DFQATT, CDR2 SNEGSKA (reference sequence). V dropped 3 bases and J dropped 5 bases, with 16 bases sitting between them. CDR3 nucleotides: TGCAGTGCTAGCGACAGCTCCCCGAGGACTGAAGCTTTCTTT. Amino acid sequence: CSASDSSPRTEAFF.

This clone was observed at least ten times. The chain couples TRBV7-3 to TRBJ2-5; 8 bases are shared with TRBD2. J was trimmed by 1 base and V by 4 bases; bases with no gene match: 5. The CDR3 extends over 15 amino acids. The germline gives CDR1 SGHTA, CDR2 FQGTGA. The CDR3 DNA sequence: TGTGCCAGCAGCTCGGCCGGGACTAGCCAAGAGACCCAGTACTTC. Translated: CASSSAGTSQETQYF.

In regard to this clone: A much more abundant neighbour one base away suggests this may be a read error. The genes are TRBV20-1 and TRBJ2-7, with 11 bases that match TRBD2. Unmatched junction bases numbered 13, after V lost 8 bases and J lost 7 bases. The germline gives CDR1 DFQATT, CDR2 SNEGSKA (reference sequence). The CDR3 sequence is 14 residues long. CDR3 protein: CSLLIAGGPGEQYF. The CDR3 bases are TGCAGTTTACTAATAGCGGGAGGGCCCGGGGAGCAGTACTTC.

This clone was observed a handful of times. This chain joins TRBV5-1 and TRBJ2-7, with 9 bases fitting TRBD1. V shed 3 bases and J 5 bases; nucleotides not matched to a gene: 6. CDR1 is SGHRS, CDR2 YFSETQ, per germline. CDR3 length equals 14 residues. The CDR3 loop reads CASSCKGQGDEQYF. CDR3 sequence (DNA): TGCGCCAGCAGCTGTAAGGGACAGGGTGACGAGCAGTACTTC.

This clone has at least ten counts. The V gene is TRBV6-1, the J gene TRBJ1-5; 10 nucleotides match TRBD1. The ends lost 8 bases at V and 1 base at J; junction bases unmatched: 5. The germline V gene encodes CDR1 MNHNS and CDR2 SASEGT. This CDR3 has 15 residues. The DNA of the CDR3 is TGTGCCAGCCAACAGGACAGGGGGAGCAATCAGCCCCAGCATTTT. This translates into CASQQDRGSNQPQHF.

This clone was counted many times. Relative to the germline gene, one junction end is altered; a read error may explain this. The J gene is TRBJ2-7, the V gene TRBV2, with D maybe TRBD1 (6 bases). CDR3 length: 11 residues. The germline V gene has CDR1 SNHLY and CDR2 FYNNEI. CDR3 sequence reads: CASSQLPRQVF. In nucleotides, the CDR3 is TGTGCCAGCAGTCAACTTCCGCGACAGGTCTTC.

This clone was picked up many times. The V and J genes are TRBV6-2 or TRBV6-3 and TRBJ1-5, with TRBD1 as a possible D gene (5 bases). V shed 5 bases and J shed 2 bases, with 22 bases lying between them. The CDR3 is 18 residues long. Germline CDR1 and CDR2: MNHEY and SVGEGT. As DNA, the CDR3 is TGTGCCAGCAGTAACACCGGGACCGAGGTTTTTGGCAATCAGCCCCAGCATTTT. It codes for CASSNTGTEVFGNQPQHF.

This clone was picked up one time. The genes are TRBV4-3 and TRBJ2-1; D unresolved. Germline values: CDR1 LGHNA, CDR2 YSLEER. The CDR3 runs 14 residues. V was cut by 1 base and J by 8 bases, with 12 bases left in between. The chain's CDR3 is CASSQAAVVDEQFF. DNA of the CDR3: TGCGCCAGCAGCCAAGCGGCCGTTGTGGATGAGCAGTTCTTC.

This clone was counted only a few times. The V gene is TRBV5-4, the J gene TRBJ2-6; 7 bases are a match to TRBD1. The ends lost 3 bases at V and 3 bases at J; junction bases unmatched: 6. CDR1 is SGHNT, CDR2 YYREEE, per germline (reference sequence). The CDR3 extends over 16 amino acids. CDR3 coding DNA: TGTGCCAGCAGCTCGGAGAGGGGGCATGGGGCCAACGTCCTGACTTTC. The encoded protein is CASSSERGHGANVLTF. Variable domain in full (rest from reference TRBV5-4 and TRBJ2-6): ETGVTQSPTHLIKTRGQQVTLRCSSQSGHNTVSWYQQALGQGPQFIFQYYREEENGRGNFPPRFSGLQFPNYSSELNVNALELDDSALYLCASSSERGHGANVLTFGAGSRLTVL.

The sample holds many counts of this clone. This rearrangement joins TRBV12-3 or TRBV12-4 to TRBJ2-7; D might be TRBD1 (6 bases). The CDR3 loop spans 15 amino acids. The V end was cut by 2 bases, the J end by 2 bases, with 13 bases between. CDR3 DNA sequence: TGTGCCAGCAGTTTACAGGGGACCCATACCTACGAGCAGTACTTC. This encodes CASSLQGTHTYEQYF.

This clone was recorded many times. V usage is TRBV7-8 and J usage is TRBJ1-6, with TRBD1 matching 7 bases. Germline lookup yields CDR1 SGHVS and CDR2 FQNEAQ. V shed 5 bases, J shed 4 bases, and the junction held 8 bases outside the gene matches. CDR3 length: 16 amino acids. The CDR3 loop is CASSPAEGAYNSPLHF. The CDR3 nucleotides are TGTGCCAGCAGCCCCGCTGAGGGGGCGTATAATTCACCCCTCCACTTT. Variable domain in full (rest from reference TRBV7-8 and TRBJ1-6): GAGVSQSPRYKVAKRGQDVALRCDPISGHVSLFWYQQALGQGPEFLTYFQNEAQLDKSGLPSDRFFAERPEGSVSTLKIQRTQQEDSAVYLCASSPAEGAYNSPLHFGNGTRLTVT.

Note on this clone: Germline and junction disagree at one end, which may indicate a read error. The V call is TRBV27, the J call TRBJ2-2, with D possibly TRBD2 on 5 matching bases. The germline gives CDR1 MNHEY, CDR2 SMNVEV (reference sequence). This CDR3 is built from 16 residues. CDR3 sequence: CASSLSRDMNTGELSF. CDR3 DNA: TGTGCCAGCAGTTTATCTCGGGATATGAACACCGGGGAGCTGTCTTTT.

This clone was seen many times. CDR3: CASSQDYGADRDNNGYTF. CDR3 coding DNA: TGCGCCAGCAGCCAAGATTATGGAGCGGACAGAGACAATAATGGCTACACCTTC. This chain links TRBV4-1 with TRBJ1-2, with D possibly matching TRBD1 (6 bases). The germline V gene encodes CDR1 MGHRA and CDR2 YSYEKL. This CDR3 comprises 18 residues. Trimming shortened V by 0 bases and J by 6 bases, and 23 bases separated the two germline ends.

The table lists this clone with many counts. V and J are TRBV4-1 and TRBJ1-2; the D gene is possibly TRBD1 (6 bases). V lost 0 bases to trimming and J lost 4 bases, with 12 bases between them. Germline CDR1 is MGHRA and CDR2 is YSYEKL. This CDR3 contains 15 residues. CDR3 loop: CASSQEGQSFYGYTF. The CDR3 DNA is TGCGCCAGCAGCCAAGAAGGACAGAGCTTCTATGGCTACACCTTC.

This clone was seen ten or more times. The CDR3 DNA is TGTGCGACCGGGACAGGAAGCTCTGGGGCCAACGTCCTGACTTTC. This translates into CATGTGSSGANVLTF. The rearrangement joins TRBV27 to TRBJ2-6; 8 nucleotides line up with TRBD1. The CDR3 covers 15 residues. The germline CDR1 and CDR2 sequences are MNHEY and SMNVEV (reference sequence).

This clone was recorded many times. V usage is TRBV3-1 and J usage is TRBJ2-6; 11 nucleotides match TRBD2. The CDR3 covers 18 residues. With V trimmed by 3 bases and J by 4 bases, 8 bases remained unmatched. Germline V CDR1 and CDR2: LGHDT, YNNKEL (reference sequence). In DNA form, the CDR3 reads TGTGCCAGCAGCCAGTATGCTAGCGGGAGGACCGGGGCCAACGTCCTGACTTTC. It is translated as CASSQYASGRTGANVLTF.

This clone was detected ten times or more. The chain is built from TRBV30 and TRBJ1-2; 10 positions match TRBD1. The length of the CDR3 is 13 residues. Germline lookup yields CDR1 GTSNPN and CDR2 SVGIG (reference sequence). With V trimmed by 1 base and J by 7 bases, 3 bases remained unmatched. Here the CDR3 DNA reads TGTGCCTGGAGTGCGACAGGGGGCAGTGGCTACACCTTC. Its protein product is CAWSATGGSGYTF.

This clone was counted at least ten times. The chain combines TRBV7-3 with TRBJ2-3; tentatively, D is TRBD2 (6 bases). V was clipped by 6 bases and J by 2 bases, with 12 bases between them. The CDR3 length is 14 residues. Germline values: CDR1 SGHTA, CDR2 FQGTGA. CDR3 nucleotides: TGTGCCAGCAGGTCTGCGGGAAACACAGATACGCAGTATTTT. It translates to CASRSAGNTDTQYF. The full variable domain, its missing parts supplied by reference TRBV7-3 and TRBJ2-3, is GAGVSQTPSNKVTEKGKYVELRCDPISGHTALYWYRQSLGQGPEFLIYFQGTGAADDSGLPNDRFFAVRPEGSVSTLKIQRTERGDSAVYLCASRSAGNTDTQYFGPGTRLTVL.

This clone came up a few times. The J gene is TRBJ2-1, the V gene TRBV19; perhaps TRBD2 as D (5 bases). There are 14 residues in the CDR3. The germline V gene encodes CDR1 LNHDA and CDR2 SQIVND (reference sequence). V dropped 4 bases and J dropped 8 bases, with 15 bases sitting between them. CDR3 in DNA: TGTGCCAGTAGTACACTCGGGAAGGTTGATGAGCAGTTCTTC. It encodes CASSTLGKVDEQFF.

This clone has just a few counts. A much larger clone differs from this one at a single base, so this may be a read error. The genes are TRBV6-2 or TRBV6-3 and TRBJ2-3; D is undetermined. Per germline, CDR1 MNHEY and CDR2 SVGEGT. The CDR3 runs to 15 residues. Trimming removed 5 bases from V and 6 bases from J, with 18 bases in between. The CDR3 reads CASSDPRVKPDTQYF. The CDR3 coding sequence is TGTGCCAGCAGTGACCCCCGGGTCAAACCCGATACGCAGTATTTT.

This clone was found many times. The J gene is TRBJ2-3, the V gene TRBV7-9, with D perhaps being TRBD1 or TRBD2 (7 bases each). Trimming removed 2 bases at V and 1 base at J, with 10 bases between. Germline lookup yields CDR1 SEHNR and CDR2 FQNEAQ (reference sequence). The CDR3 length is 15 residues. The CDR3 DNA reads as TGTGCCAGCAGCTTAAGCGGGACAGGCACAGATACGCAGTATTTT. Its translation is CASSLSGTGTDTQYF.

This clone was detected many times. The chain carries TRBV24-1 and TRBJ1-1; D ambiguous. Germline assignment: CDR1 KGHDR and CDR2 SFDVKD. CDR3 length: 13 residues. V was trimmed by 4 bases and J by 0 bases, leaving 5 bases between them. In DNA form, the CDR3 reads TGTGCCACCAGTGACAGCGTGAACACTGAAGCTTTCTTT. Translation gives CATSDSVNTEAFF.